Sequencing of this TCR beta chain was carried out in a study of CD8 T cells in Susac syndrome. Random hexamers primed reverse transcription of about 0.45 to 1 ug RNA. A single record per CDR3 protein comes from TCRdb applying MiXCR to the immunoSEQ multiplex PCR reads. Seen here are 60,000 to 75,000 distinct CDR3 sequences, 95% observed once, and the top ten hold roughly 0.25%. V was pared by 5 bases and J by 4 bases, with 12 bases between. The CDR3 consists of 14 residues. Germline loops: CDR1 MDHEN, CDR2 SYDVKM. The sequence was collected from a human donor in good health. Sequencing input: CD8+ T cells from PBMCs. The V and J genes are TRBV28 and TRBJ1-3; D is perhaps TRBD1 (6 bases). The CDR3 protein is CASSPTGSGNTIYF. The CDR3 region has the DNA TGTGCCAGCAGTCCTACAGGGTCCGGAAACACCATATATTTT.